The 24 T cell receptor beta chains below come from one sample, sequenced in a study of T cells in Graves' hyperthyroidism and ophthalmopathy. Amplification of TCR beta CDR3 regions was performed using RNA transcripts as template. Researchers ran a first-round RT-PCR on the TCR CDR3 using the HTBI primer set. Each CDR3 protein gets one entry after TCRdb re-called the multiplex PCR reads with MiXCR. The sample has 660,000 or so distinct CDR3 sequences; more than 20% are singletons. The source material was blood. Source of these receptors: a man aged 30 to 45 with Graves' ophthalmopathy.

The V gene is TRBV19, the J gene TRBJ2-7; 7 bases match TRBD1. Germline lookup yields CDR1 LNHDA and CDR2 SQIVND (reference sequence). The V and J ends lost 2 bases and 2 bases, in that order; junction bases with no gene match: 3. The CDR3 contains 14 residues. The DNA of the CDR3 is TGTGCCAGTAGTATAAGGGGGCAGACCTACGAGCAGTACTTC. It specifies CASSIRGQTYEQYF.

V gene TRBV3-1 combines with J gene TRBJ2-1; D unclear. CDR3 size: 17 residues. V lost 1 base, J lost 4 bases, and 17 bases lay in between. The V gene's germline CDR1 is LGHDT and CDR2 YNNKEL (reference sequence). CDR3 bases: TGTGCCAGCAGCCAAGGAGCGCCAAGTCTGGGGTACAATGAGCAGTTCTTC. It is translated as CASSQGAPSLGYNEQFF.

CDR3 DNA: TGTGCCAGCGGGGGGGAGGGCCTGAGTGTGAACGAGCAGTACTTC. It is translated as CASGGEGLSVNEQYF. J is TRBJ2-7 and V is TRBV6-1; TRBD2 aligns across 7 bases. Per the germline V gene, CDR1 is MNHNS and CDR2 is SASEGT. The V gene end was trimmed by 8 bases and the J gene end by 5 bases; junction bases not matched to a gene: 15. This CDR3 spans 15 amino acids.

This CDR3 reads CSGEGDPTYEQYF. CDR3 in DNA: TGCAGTGGCGAGGGGGACCCAACCTACGAGCAGTACTTC. The J gene is TRBJ2-7, the V gene TRBV20-1; D is possibly TRBD1 (6 bases). This CDR3 is 13 amino acids long. Germline CDR1 is DFQATT and CDR2 is SNEGSKA (reference sequence). Trimming removed 7 bases at V and 2 bases at J, with 15 bases between.

This chain links TRBV9 with TRBJ2-7; D might be TRBD2 (7 bases). Between the trimmed V and J ends, which lost 0 bases and 3 bases, there was a span of 13 bases. Germline lookup yields CDR1 SGDLS and CDR2 YYNGEE. CDR3 length equals 15 residues. CDR3 sequence: CASSVGGGVSYEQYF. The CDR3 DNA reads as TGTGCCAGCAGCGTAGGGGGGGGCGTTAGCTACGAGCAGTACTTC.

This clonotype appeared many times. The chain couples TRBV30 to TRBJ1-1, with a tentative D call TRBD1 (5 bases). Per the germline V gene, CDR1 is GTSNPN and CDR2 is SVGIG (reference sequence). Trimming pared 1 base from V and 4 bases from J, leaving 22 bases between. This CDR3 has 17 amino acids. CDR3 sequence: CAWSAPGLSIEGTEAFF. In DNA, the CDR3 is TGTGCCTGGAGTGCCCCAGGGCTAAGTATCGAAGGCACTGAAGCTTTCTTT. The variable domain in full, with the rest retrieved from reference TRBV30 and TRBJ1-1, is SQTIHQWPATLVQPVGSPLSLECTVEGTSNPNLYWYRQAAGRGLQLLFYSVGIGQISSEVPQNLSASRPQDRQFILSSKKLLLSDSGFYLCAWSAPGLSIEGTEAFFGQGTRLTVV.

This clonotype was observed many times. The chain combines TRBV10-3 with TRBJ2-7, with D tentatively TRBD2 (5 bases). CDR1 ENHRY and CDR2 SYGVKD come from the germline V gene. The length of the CDR3 is 15 residues. Between the trimmed V and J ends, which lost 0 bases and 2 bases, there was a span of 11 bases. This chain's CDR3 is CAISESGGSTYEQYF. The CDR3 bases are TGTGCCATCAGTGAGTCAGGAGGATCCACCTACGAGCAGTACTTC.

CDR3 coding DNA: TGTGCCAGCAGCTTACCTCGGACAGGGAAAAGCAATCAGCCCCAGCATTTT. The encoded protein is CASSLPRTGKSNQPQHF. V gene TRBV7-2 combines with J gene TRBJ1-5; 8 bases fit TRBD1. Trimming cost V 2 bases and J 1 base; bases outside gene matches: 7. Looked up from germline, CDR1 is SGHTA and CDR2 is FQGNSA. There are 17 residues in the CDR3.

The rearrangement uses TRBV10-3 and TRBJ2-1; unclear D gene. Germline V gene lookup returns CDR1 ENHRY and CDR2 SYGVKD. The germline V and J ends were trimmed by 4 bases and 0 bases, with 13 bases remaining between them. This CDR3 comprises 16 residues. The CDR3 sequence: CAISAQHKHSYNEQFF. The CDR3 DNA sequence: TGTGCCATCAGTGCCCAGCACAAGCACTCCTACAATGAGCAGTTCTTC.

This clonotype was detected only a few times. This chain joins TRBV27 and TRBJ2-2, with 14 bases aligning to TRBD2. The CDR3 loop spans 17 amino acids. V dropped 3 bases and J dropped 2; count of bases not matched to a gene: 2. The V gene's germline CDR1 is MNHEY and CDR2 SMNVEV (reference sequence). As DNA, the CDR3 is TGTGCCAGCAGTTTCGGGACTAGCGGGAGTAACACCGGGGAGCTGTTTTTT. This encodes CASSFGTSGSNTGELFF.

The chain has TRBV19 and TRBJ2-1; D perhaps matches TRBD2 (6 bases). The V gene lost 7 bases and the J gene lost 7 bases, with 14 bases spanning the gap. The CDR3 contains 13 residues. The V gene's germline CDR1 is LNHDA and CDR2 SQIVND (reference sequence). In nucleotides, the CDR3 is TGTGCCAGTAAACTAGCTGGGTGGAATGAGCAGTTCTTC. This translates into CASKLAGWNEQFF.

In its sample, this clonotype was seen a few times. CDR3 protein: CASSPYGTGGGYSGNTIYF. CDR3 in DNA: TGTGCCAGCAGTCCGTACGGGACAGGGGGTGGCTACTCTGGAAACACCATATATTTT. The chain is built from TRBV28 and TRBJ1-3; 11 nucleotides align to TRBD1. The CDR3 runs 19 residues. CDR1 is MDHEN, CDR2 SYDVKM, per germline. The V segment lost 5 bases and the J segment 0 bases; nucleotides outside the gene matches: 12.

This clonotype was counted only a few times. The chain couples TRBV28 to TRBJ2-5, with a possible D match to TRBD2 (6 bases). Germline V gene lookup returns CDR1 MDHEN and CDR2 SYDVKM. This CDR3 comprises 15 residues. Trimming cost V 6 bases and J 1 base, with 15 bases left between them. In DNA form, the CDR3 reads TGTGCCAGCAGAATGGGATCCGGGGGCCAAGAGACCCAGTACTTC. This translates into CASRMGSGGQETQYF.

This clonotype was seen repeatedly, ten times or more. V is TRBV18 and J is TRBJ2-5, with no clear D. This CDR3 is built from 14 residues. V was pared by 0 bases and J by 1 base, with 6 bases between. Germline CDR1 reads KGHSH; CDR2 reads LQKENI. CDR3 coding DNA: TGTGCCAGCTCACCACCGGTCAGCCAAGAGACCCAGTACTTC. Translating gives CASSPPVSQETQYF.

The chain has TRBV6-2 or TRBV6-3 and TRBJ2-7; TRBD2 is a possible D gene (6 bases). The V end was cut by 4 bases, the J end by 0 bases, with 19 bases between. The CDR3 loop spans 17 amino acids. CDR1 is MNHEY and CDR2 is SVGEGT in the germline V gene. This CDR3 is CASSSGWASESSYEQYF. CDR3 DNA: TGTGCCAGCAGTTCGGGTTGGGCTAGCGAGAGCTCCTACGAGCAGTACTTC.

This clonotype was detected ten times or more. The rearrangement links TRBV11-3 to TRBJ2-1; TRBD2 matches at 14 bases. J gave up 7 bases and V 3 bases, and 8 bases lay outside the gene matches. The CDR3 is 17 residues long. CDR1 SGHNT and CDR2 YENEEA come from the germline V gene. The CDR3 spells CASSLGSGTSGRNEQFF. In DNA, the CDR3 is TGTGCCAGCAGCTTGGGGTCCGGGACTAGCGGGAGAAATGAGCAGTTCTTC.

This clonotype came up many times. The V and J genes are TRBV18 and TRBJ1-5, with 7 positions matching TRBD1. The CDR3 length is 16 residues. After removal of 4 bases from V and 3 bases from J, the junction contained 9 bases not matched to a gene. The V gene's germline CDR1 is KGHSH and CDR2 LQKENI. This CDR3 is CASSLTTGTANQPQHF. CDR3 in DNA: TGTGCCAGCTCACTTACGACAGGGACGGCCAATCAGCCCCAGCATTTT. The whole variable domain, remainder taken from reference TRBV18 and TRBJ1-5, is NAGVMQNPRHLVRRRGQEARLRCSPMKGHSHVYWYRQLPEEGLKFMVYLQKENIIDESGMPKERFSAEFPKEGPSILRIQQVVRGDSAAYFCASSLTTGTANQPQHFGDGTRLSIL.

V gene TRBV7-2 combines with J gene TRBJ2-3; 13 bases line up with TRBD2. After removal of 5 bases from V and 2 bases from J, the junction contained 7 bases not matched to a gene. The CDR3 runs 17 residues. Germline V gene data show CDR1 as SGHTA and CDR2 as FQGNSA. In nucleotides, the CDR3 is TGTGCCAGCAGCAAAAACGGACTAGCGGGGGTCACAGATACGCAGTATTTT. It translates to CASSKNGLAGVTDTQYF.

This clonotype was picked up many times. This chain links TRBV20-1 with TRBJ2-3; 9 nucleotides match TRBD1. The junction had 9 bases not matched to a gene; V was cut back by 0 bases and J by 5 bases. Looked up from germline, CDR1 is DFQATT and CDR2 is SNEGSKA (reference sequence). The CDR3 extends over 16 amino acids. The CDR3: CSARDNRDRVVDTQYF. CDR3 nucleotide sequence: TGCAGTGCTAGAGATAACCGGGACAGGGTGGTAGATACGCAGTATTTT.

The rearrangement uses TRBV7-6 and TRBJ2-2; D is unresolved. Germline V lookup: CDR1 SGHVS, CDR2 FNYEAQ. This CDR3 region has 14 residues. V shed 5 bases and J shed 5 bases, with 12 bases lying between them. The CDR3 protein is CASSPPGGTGELFF. The CDR3 DNA sequence: TGTGCCAGCAGCCCGCCGGGTGGGACCGGGGAGCTGTTTTTT.

This clonotype has ten or more counts. The V call is TRBV28, the J call TRBJ1-1; 7 bases are a match to TRBD1. Per germline, CDR1 MDHEN and CDR2 SYDVKM. CDR3 length equals 13 residues. The J segment lost 8 bases and the V segment lost 6 bases, leaving 9 bases of the junction unmatched. The CDR3 DNA reads as TGTGCCAGCAGGTCCCAAGACAGGGCCGAAGCTTTCTTT. It specifies CASRSQDRAEAFF. The variable domain in full, completed from reference TRBV28 and TRBJ1-1, reads DVKVTQSSRYLVKRTGEKVFLECVQDMDHENMFWYRQDPGLGLRLIYFSYDVKMKEKGDIPEGYSVSREKKERFSLILESASTNQTSMYLCASRSQDRAEAFFGQGTRLTVV.

This clonotype occurred a few times. The CDR3 loop reads CASSQERRVGSPLHF. CDR3 coding DNA: TGTGCCAGCAGCCAAGAGAGAAGGGTTGGCTCACCCCTCCACTTT. J is TRBJ1-6 and V is TRBV3-1; no reliable D call. CDR1 LGHDT and CDR2 YNNKEL come from the germline V gene (reference sequence). V lost 0 bases and J 10 bases, leaving 13 bases between the germline ends. The CDR3 extends over 15 amino acids.

This clonotype was seen more than once but under ten times. The J gene is TRBJ1-5, the V gene TRBV30, with TRBD1 matching over 10 bases. Germline loops: CDR1 GTSNPN, CDR2 SVGIG (reference sequence). The CDR3 is 16 residues long. The ends lost 2 bases at V and 6 bases at J; junction bases unmatched: 10. The CDR3 DNA is TGTGCCTGGAGTCCAGCGGGACAGGGGTTTGGTCAGCCCCAGCATTTT. Its protein product is CAWSPAGQGFGQPQHF.

V is TRBV4-2 and J is TRBJ2-3; TRBD2 matches 16 bases. Germline CDR1 LGHNA, CDR2 YNFKEQ. The CDR3 runs to 19 residues. J gave up 1 base and V 2 bases, and 6 bases lay outside the gene matches. The DNA for the CDR3 is TGTGCCAGCAGCCAACTCGGGACTAGCGGGAGGGCCGGCACAGATACGCAGTATTTT. It encodes CASSQLGTSGRAGTDTQYF.